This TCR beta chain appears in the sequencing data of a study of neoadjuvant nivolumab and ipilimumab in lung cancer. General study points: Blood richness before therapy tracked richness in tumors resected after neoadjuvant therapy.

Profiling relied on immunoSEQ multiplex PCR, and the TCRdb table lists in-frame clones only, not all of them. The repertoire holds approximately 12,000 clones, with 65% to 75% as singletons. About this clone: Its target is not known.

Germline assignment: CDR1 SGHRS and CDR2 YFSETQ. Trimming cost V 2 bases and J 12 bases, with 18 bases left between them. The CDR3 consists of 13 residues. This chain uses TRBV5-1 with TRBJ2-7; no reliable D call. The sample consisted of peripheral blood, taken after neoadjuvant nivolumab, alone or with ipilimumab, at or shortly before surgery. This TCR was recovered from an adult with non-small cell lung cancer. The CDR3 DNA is TGCGCCAGCAGCTTATTATCGACGGTGCCCCCGTACTTC. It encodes CASSLLSTVPPYF. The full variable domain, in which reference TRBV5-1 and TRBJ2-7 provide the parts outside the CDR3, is KAGVTQTPRYLIKTRGQQVTLSCSPISGHRSVSWYQQTPGQGLQFLFEYFSETQRNKGNFPGRFSGRQFSNSRSEMNVSTLELGDSALYLCASSLLSTVPPYFGPGTRLTVT.